What follows are 25 T cell receptor beta chains derived from one specimen sequenced in a study of beta chain features in type 1 diabetes. Expressed TCRB transcripts were sequenced because the entire RNA isolate underwent reverse transcription. Generated by immunoSEQ multiplex PCR, the TCRdb table keeps only in-frame clones and is missing some. The sample includes 130,000 or so clones, about a tenth of them seen just once. Sequencing input: central memory CD4+ T cells from blood. These receptors were taken from a man between 18 and 29 years old in good health.

There are a few counts of this clone. V and J are TRBV2 and TRBJ2-7, with D possibly matching TRBD2 (6 bases). V was clipped by 6 bases and J by 4 bases, with 25 bases between them. The CDR3 contains 17 residues. From germline, CDR1 is SNHLY and CDR2 FYNNEI. The DNA for the CDR3 is TGTGCCAGCAGGATAGGACGAGAAGGGACTGGCGAATACGAGCAGTACTTC. Translated, it gives CASRIGREGTGEYEQYF.

The rearrangement uses TRBV27 and TRBJ2-3; 7 bases agree with TRBD1. The CDR3 spans 15 residues. Losses at the gene ends were 8 bases for V and 0 bases for J; bases not matched to a gene: 8. Germline CDR1 and CDR2: MNHEY and SMNVEV (reference sequence). The CDR3 nucleotides read TGTGCCAGCGTTCGACAGGGTCTCAGCACAGATACGCAGTATTTT. As protein: CASVRQGLSTDTQYF.

About this clone itself: Other DNA sequences from this sample encode an identical CDR3 as well. The chain is built from TRBV5-8 and TRBJ2-2; the D gene is possibly TRBD2 (5 bases). Germline CDR1 and CDR2: SGHTS and YDEGEE. The CDR3 runs 15 residues. V was clipped by 0 bases and J by 0 bases, with 6 bases between them. The DNA of the CDR3 is TGTGCCAGCAGCTTGGTGGGAGCGAACACCGGGGAGCTGTTTTTT. Its protein is CASSLVGANTGELFF.

In this sample, this clone turned up a few times. The chain recombines TRBV7-3 with TRBJ1-6; the D is unclear. Looked up from germline, CDR1 is SGHTA and CDR2 is FQGTGA. CDR3 length: 16 amino acids. V shed 0 bases and J shed 3 bases, with 9 bases lying between them. The CDR3: CASSLTAGNYNSPLHF. CDR3 DNA sequence: TGTGCCAGCAGCTTAACGGCGGGGAACTATAATTCACCCCTCCACTTT.

In DNA form, the CDR3 reads TGCGCCAGCAGCTTGGGCCCGGTGGAGGAGACCCAGTACTTC. The encoded protein is CASSLGPVEETQYF. The chain employs TRBV5-1 and TRBJ2-5, with D unresolved. The germline V gene has CDR1 SGHRS and CDR2 YFSETQ. The CDR3 consists of 14 residues. V gave up 0 bases and J gave up 5 bases, with 11 bases separating them.

This clone was seen ten or more times. The chain combines TRBV9 with TRBJ1-6; TRBD1 matches at 7 bases. V shed 4 bases, J shed 7 bases, and the junction held 5 bases outside the gene matches. CDR1 is SGDLS, CDR2 YYNGEE, per germline. The CDR3 loop spans 14 amino acids. The CDR3: CASSFKQGNSPLHF. As DNA, the CDR3 is TGTGCCAGCAGCTTCAAACAGGGGAATTCACCCCTCCACTTT.

This clone turned up a few times. At one of its ends the junction is not consistent with the germline gene, which may arise from a read error. The rearrangement uses TRBV29-1 and TRBJ2-7; D is perhaps TRBD1 or TRBD2 (7 bases each). CDR3 length: 15 residues. CDR1 and CDR2 from the germline V gene are SQVTM and ANQGSEA. CDR3 loop: CSVEGGSGGSYEQYF. CDR3 nucleotides: TGCAGCGTCGAAGGGGGCTCGGGGGGCTCCTACGAGCAGTACTTC.

The genes are TRBV7-2 and TRBJ2-1, with D possibly TRBD2 on 5 matching bases. The germline CDR1 and CDR2 sequences are SGHTA and FQGNSA. V dropped 4 bases and J dropped 6 bases, with 13 bases sitting between them. CDR3 length: 14 amino acids. The CDR3 here is CASSSGGFGNEQFF. CDR3 coding DNA: TGTGCCAGCAGCTCAGGAGGATTCGGCAATGAGCAGTTCTTC.

The chain combines TRBV18 with TRBJ1-2; the D is unclear. This CDR3 is built from 13 residues. The V end was cut by 2 bases, the J end by 7 bases, with 11 bases between. In germline, CDR1 is KGHSH, CDR2 LQKENI. The CDR3 sequence: CASSPKEGGGYTF. The CDR3 DNA is TGTGCCAGCTCACCAAAGGAGGGCGGTGGCTACACCTTC.

This clone was found a few times. The chain carries TRBV19 and TRBJ2-3; tentatively, D is TRBD2 (6 bases). This CDR3 has 14 amino acids. The V end lost 4 bases, the J end lost 5 bases, and 13 bases lay between the germline ends. In germline, CDR1 is LNHDA, CDR2 SQIVND (reference sequence). CDR3 bases: TGTGCCAGTAGTAATAGGAGGGTGAGAGATACGCAGTATTTT. It yields the protein CASSNRRVRDTQYF.

This chain links TRBV6-6 with TRBJ2-7, with 7 bases that match TRBD1. V lost 5 bases to trimming and J lost 2 bases; unmatched junction nucleotides: 9. The germline gives CDR1 MNHNY, CDR2 SVGAGI (reference sequence). This CDR3 comprises 15 residues. CDR3 sequence: CASSRLRDSTYEQYF. CDR3 DNA: TGTGCCAGCAGTCGCCTCCGGGACAGCACCTACGAGCAGTACTTC.

Only a few counts were recorded for this clone. The chain employs TRBV11-3 and TRBJ2-6; 7 nucleotides match TRBD1. CDR3 size: 15 residues. V was pared by 4 bases and J by 2 bases, with 2 bases of the junction left unmatched. The germline V gene has CDR1 SGHNT and CDR2 YENEEA. In nucleotides, the CDR3 is TGTGCCAGCAGCTCCCAGGGGGCTGGGGCCAACGTCCTGACTTTC. This encodes CASSSQGAGANVLTF.

This clone was seen more than once but under ten times. The J gene is TRBJ2-1, the V gene TRBV9; 7 positions match TRBD2. V lost 4 bases, J lost 4 bases, and 11 bases stayed unmatched. This CDR3 region has 16 residues. Germline assignment: CDR1 SGDLS and CDR2 YYNGEE. The chain's CDR3 is CASSSRLGGGYNEQFF. The DNA for the CDR3 is TGTGCCAGCAGCTCTCGGCTTGGGGGGGGATACAATGAGCAGTTCTTC.

This clone has just a few counts. The same CDR3 is also encoded by other DNA sequences in this sample. This sequence joins TRBV5-1 and TRBJ2-5; 10 bases match TRBD2. Germline V gene data show CDR1 as SGHRS and CDR2 as YFSETQ. V gave up 0 bases and J gave up 4 bases; unmatched junction bases: 3. The CDR3 is 15 residues long. The CDR3 region is CASSLGPSGGETQYF. For the CDR3, the DNA is TGCGCCAGCAGCTTGGGTCCTAGCGGGGGAGAGACCCAGTACTTC.

This clone came up a few times. The chain has TRBV16 and TRBJ1-2, with D possibly being TRBD1 (6 bases). The CDR3 runs to 12 residues. Deletions cut 5 bases from V and 5 bases from J, with 9 bases between. Germline loops: CDR1 KGHSY, CDR2 FQNENV. Here the CDR3 reads CASSNTGYGYTF. CDR3 nucleotides: TGTGCCAGCAGCAATACAGGGTATGGCTACACCTTC.

This clone turned up a few times. The chain has TRBV4-3 and TRBJ1-3, with D hard to call. The CDR3 is made up of 14 amino acids. The germline V gene has CDR1 LGHNA and CDR2 YSLEER. V lost 6 bases and J 1 base, leaving 10 bases between the germline ends. CDR3 nucleotide sequence: TGCGCCAGCAGTCGGGGAGGTTCTGGAAACACCATATATTTT. Residues: CASSRGGSGNTIYF.

This clone was seen a few times. The chain joins TRBV7-2 to TRBJ2-7, with TRBD2 matching over 8 bases. Germline V CDR1 and CDR2: SGHTA, FQGNSA. V dropped 2 bases and J dropped 3; count of bases not matched to a gene: 3. CDR3 size: 14 residues. DNA for the CDR3: TGTGCCAGCAGCTTAACTGGGACTAGCTACGAGCAGTACTTC. It specifies CASSLTGTSYEQYF.

This clone was counted a few times. The chain uses TRBV5-1 and TRBJ2-7, with TRBD2 as a possible D gene (6 bases). Germline V gene lookup returns CDR1 SGHRS and CDR2 YFSETQ. Trimming pared 7 bases from V and 6 bases from J, leaving 11 bases between. The CDR3 is 11 amino acids. CDR3 loop: CASRQGGEQYF. The CDR3 DNA follows: TGCGCCAGCCGGCAGGGAGGCGAGCAGTACTTC.

The table lists this clone with a few counts. This may come from a read error, since a much larger clone is one base off. J is TRBJ1-2 and V is TRBV4-1, with 8 bases identical to TRBD1. Germline lookup yields CDR1 MGHRA and CDR2 YSYEKL. This CDR3 comprises 13 residues. After removal of 4 bases from V and 3 bases from J, the junction contained 1 base not matched to a gene. CDR3 protein: CASSLTGDYGYTF. The CDR3, as DNA: TGCGCCAGCAGCCTGACAGGGGACTATGGCTACACCTTC.

The table lists this clone with a few counts. The chain recombines TRBV5-1 with TRBJ1-6; 7 bases match TRBD1. After removal of 4 bases from V and 7 bases from J, the junction contained 8 bases not matched to a gene. The CDR3 is 15 amino acids. CDR1 and CDR2 (germline): SGHRS, YFSETQ. The CDR3 DNA sequence: TGCGCCAGCAGCCCCGGGGACAGCTGGAATTCACCCCTCCACTTT. It is translated as CASSPGDSWNSPLHF.

The V gene is TRBV6-5, the J gene TRBJ2-7, with 7 bases lining up with TRBD1. The germline gives CDR1 MNHEY, CDR2 SVGAGI. Losses at the gene ends were 4 bases for V and 3 bases for J; bases not matched to a gene: 6. CDR3 length: 14 amino acids. In nucleotides, the CDR3 is TGTGCCAGCAGTTCGACAGGGACAAACTACGAGCAGTACTTC. Residues: CASSSTGTNYEQYF.

The chain carries TRBV9 and TRBJ2-1, with 12 bases matching TRBD2. Germline V gene data show CDR1 as SGDLS and CDR2 as YYNGEE. The CDR3 is made up of 16 amino acids. V shed 2 bases and J 7 bases; nucleotides not matched to a gene: 7. CDR3 sequence: CASSVRPSGGANEQFF. The CDR3 nucleotides are TGTGCCAGCAGCGTGCGGCCTAGCGGGGGGGCAAATGAGCAGTTCTTC.

The rearrangement joins TRBV30 to TRBJ2-2; D call uncertain. Germline CDR1 is GTSNPN and CDR2 is SVGIG (reference sequence). The CDR3 runs 14 residues. V lost 4 bases, J lost 4 bases, and 13 bases lay in between. CDR3 region: CAWTRLSGTGELFF. The DNA for the CDR3 is TGTGCCTGGACTCGTCTCAGTGGCACCGGGGAGCTGTTTTTT.

This clone was counted a few times. V usage is TRBV7-6 and J usage is TRBJ2-7; D is unresolved. Germline-derived CDR1 and CDR2 are SGHVS and FNYEAQ. The ends were cut back, 5 bases at V and 1 base at J, with 12 bases in the middle. The CDR3 extends over 14 amino acids. The CDR3 is CASSSLGRSYEQYF. As DNA, the CDR3 is TGTGCCAGCAGCAGCCTAGGTCGGTCCTACGAGCAGTACTTC.

In its sample, this clone was seen a few times. The V gene is TRBV28, the J gene TRBJ2-3; no reliable D call. Germline-derived CDR1 and CDR2 are MDHEN and SYDVKM. The CDR3 loop spans 12 amino acids. Trimming left V 4 bases short and J 5 bases short, with 7 bases between. CDR3 sequence reads: CASSSGIDTQYF. The CDR3 nucleotides are TGTGCCAGCAGTTCAGGAATAGATACGCAGTATTTT.